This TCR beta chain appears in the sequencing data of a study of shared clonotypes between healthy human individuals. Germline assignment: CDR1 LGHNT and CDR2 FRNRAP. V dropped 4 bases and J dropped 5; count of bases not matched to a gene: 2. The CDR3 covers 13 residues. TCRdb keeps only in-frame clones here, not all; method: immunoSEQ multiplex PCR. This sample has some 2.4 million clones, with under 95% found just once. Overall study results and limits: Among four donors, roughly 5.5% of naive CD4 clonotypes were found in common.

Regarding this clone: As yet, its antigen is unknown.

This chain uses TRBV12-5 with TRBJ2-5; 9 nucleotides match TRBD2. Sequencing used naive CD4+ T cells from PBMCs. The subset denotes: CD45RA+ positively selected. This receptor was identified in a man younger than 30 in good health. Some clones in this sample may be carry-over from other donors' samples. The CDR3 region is CASGSSGIETQYF. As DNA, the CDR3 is TGTGCTAGTGGTTCTAGCGGGATCGAGACCCAGTACTTC.